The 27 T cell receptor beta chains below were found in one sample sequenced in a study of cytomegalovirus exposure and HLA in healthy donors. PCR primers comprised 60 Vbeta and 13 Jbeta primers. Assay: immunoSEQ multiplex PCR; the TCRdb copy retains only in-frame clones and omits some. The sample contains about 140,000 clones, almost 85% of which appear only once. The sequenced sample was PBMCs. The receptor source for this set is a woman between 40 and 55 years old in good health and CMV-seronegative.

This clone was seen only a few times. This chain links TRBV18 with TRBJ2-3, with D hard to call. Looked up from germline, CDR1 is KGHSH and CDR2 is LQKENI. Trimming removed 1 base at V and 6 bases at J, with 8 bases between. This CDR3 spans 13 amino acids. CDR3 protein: CASSPRVADTQYF. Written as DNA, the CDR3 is TGTGCCAGCTCACCACGAGTCGCCGATACGCAGTATTTT.

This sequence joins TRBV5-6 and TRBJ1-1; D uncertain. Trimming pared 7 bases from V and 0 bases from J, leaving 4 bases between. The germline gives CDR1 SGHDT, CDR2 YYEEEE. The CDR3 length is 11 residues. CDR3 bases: TGTGCCAGCTCAGTGAACACTGAAGCTTTCTTT. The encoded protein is CASSVNTEAFF.

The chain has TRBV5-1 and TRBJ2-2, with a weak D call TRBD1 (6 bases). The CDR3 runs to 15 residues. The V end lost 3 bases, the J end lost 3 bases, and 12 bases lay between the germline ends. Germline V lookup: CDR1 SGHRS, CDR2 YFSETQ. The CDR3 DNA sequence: TGCGCCAGCAGCTCTGGACAGCTGTACACCGGGGAGCTGTTTTTT. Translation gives CASSSGQLYTGELFF.

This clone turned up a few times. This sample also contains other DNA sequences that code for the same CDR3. CDR3 in DNA: TGTGCCAGCAGCTTATCCAGGAGCACAGATACGCAGTATTTT. Protein product: CASSLSRSTDTQYF. J is TRBJ2-3 and V is TRBV7-2; D remains unclear. V gave up 2 bases and J gave up 0 bases, with 6 bases separating them. Germline V CDR1 and CDR2: SGHTA, FQGNSA. This CDR3 contains 14 residues. Variable domain in full (rest from reference TRBV7-2 and TRBJ2-3): GAGVSQSPSNKVTEKGKDVELRCDPISGHTALYWYRQSLGQGLEFLIYFQGNSAPDKSGLPSDRFSAERTGGSVSTLTIQRTQQEDSAVYLCASSLSRSTDTQYFGPGTRLTVL.

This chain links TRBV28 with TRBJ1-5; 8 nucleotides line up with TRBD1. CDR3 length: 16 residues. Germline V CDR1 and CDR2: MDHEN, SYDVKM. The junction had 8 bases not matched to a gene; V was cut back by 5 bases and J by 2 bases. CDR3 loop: CASSTLVDRGNQPQHF. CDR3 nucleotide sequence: TGTGCCAGCAGTACTTTGGTGGACAGGGGCAATCAGCCCCAGCATTTT.

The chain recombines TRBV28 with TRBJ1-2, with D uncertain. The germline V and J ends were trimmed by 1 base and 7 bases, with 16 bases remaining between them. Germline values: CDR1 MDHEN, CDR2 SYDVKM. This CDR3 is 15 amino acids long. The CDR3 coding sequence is TGTGCCAGCAGTTTATTTAGTCTCCCGTATGCTGGCTACACCTTC. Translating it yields CASSLFSLPYAGYTF.

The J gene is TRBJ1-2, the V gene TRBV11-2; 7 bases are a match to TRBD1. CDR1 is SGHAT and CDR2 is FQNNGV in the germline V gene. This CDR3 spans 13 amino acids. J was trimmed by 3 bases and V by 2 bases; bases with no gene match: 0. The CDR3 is CASSLQGDYGYTF. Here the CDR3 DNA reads TGTGCCAGCAGCTTACAGGGGGACTATGGCTACACCTTC.

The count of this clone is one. The CDR3, as DNA: TGTGCCAGCAGTGACTTGGGGGGGGGTGAGCAGTTCTTC. This translates into CASSDLGGGEQFF. This chain uses TRBV2 with TRBJ2-1, with TRBD2 matching 7 bases. The CDR3 contains 13 residues. Unmatched junction bases numbered 5, after V lost 3 bases and J lost 9 bases. Germline CDR1 reads SNHLY; CDR2 reads FYNNEI.

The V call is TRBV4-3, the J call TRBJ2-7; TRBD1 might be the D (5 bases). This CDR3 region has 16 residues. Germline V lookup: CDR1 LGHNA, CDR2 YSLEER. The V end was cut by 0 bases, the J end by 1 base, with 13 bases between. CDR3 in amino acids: CASSQDTQGGSYEQYF. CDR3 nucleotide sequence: TGCGCCAGCAGCCAAGATACTCAGGGTGGGTCCTACGAGCAGTACTTC.

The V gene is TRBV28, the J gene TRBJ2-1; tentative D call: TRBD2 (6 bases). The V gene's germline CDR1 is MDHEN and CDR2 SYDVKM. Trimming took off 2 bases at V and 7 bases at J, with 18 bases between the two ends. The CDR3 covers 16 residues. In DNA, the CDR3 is TGTGCCAGCAGTTTAATTCACTGGGGGGAGACTAATGAGCAGTTCTTC. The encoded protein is CASSLIHWGETNEQFF.

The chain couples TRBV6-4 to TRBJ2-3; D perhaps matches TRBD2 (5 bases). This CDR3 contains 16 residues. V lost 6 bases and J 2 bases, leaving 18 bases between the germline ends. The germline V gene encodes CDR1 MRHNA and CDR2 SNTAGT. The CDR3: CASSPVAAVNTDTQYF. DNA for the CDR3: TGTGCCAGCAGCCCAGTGGCAGCGGTCAACACAGATACGCAGTATTTT.

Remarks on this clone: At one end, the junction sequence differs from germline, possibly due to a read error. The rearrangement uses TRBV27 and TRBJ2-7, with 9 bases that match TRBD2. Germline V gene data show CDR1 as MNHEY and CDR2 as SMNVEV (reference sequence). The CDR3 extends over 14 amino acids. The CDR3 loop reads CASSLIAGVGEQHF. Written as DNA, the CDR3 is TGTGCCAGCAGTTTAATAGCGGGAGTTGGCGAGCAGCACTTC.

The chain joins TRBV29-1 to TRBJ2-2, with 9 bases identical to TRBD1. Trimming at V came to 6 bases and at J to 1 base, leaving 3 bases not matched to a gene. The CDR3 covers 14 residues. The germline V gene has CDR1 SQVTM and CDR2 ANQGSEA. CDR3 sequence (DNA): TGCAGCGTGGGACAGGGAGGGAACACCGGGGAGCTGTTTTTT. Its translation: CSVGQGGNTGELFF.

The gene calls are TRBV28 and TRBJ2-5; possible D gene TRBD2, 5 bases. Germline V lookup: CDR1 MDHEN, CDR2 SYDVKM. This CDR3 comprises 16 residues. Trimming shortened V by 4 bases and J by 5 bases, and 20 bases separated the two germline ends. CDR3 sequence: CASSSPPSADPETQYF. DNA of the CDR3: TGTGCCAGCAGTTCCCCTCCCTCAGCGGACCCGGAGACCCAGTACTTC.

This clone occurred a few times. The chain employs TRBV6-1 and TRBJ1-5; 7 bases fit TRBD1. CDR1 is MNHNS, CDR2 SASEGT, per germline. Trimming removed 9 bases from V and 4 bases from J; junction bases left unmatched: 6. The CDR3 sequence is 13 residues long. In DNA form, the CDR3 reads TGTGCCAGTAACAGGGGAGGAAATCAGCCCCAGCATTTT. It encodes CASNRGGNQPQHF.

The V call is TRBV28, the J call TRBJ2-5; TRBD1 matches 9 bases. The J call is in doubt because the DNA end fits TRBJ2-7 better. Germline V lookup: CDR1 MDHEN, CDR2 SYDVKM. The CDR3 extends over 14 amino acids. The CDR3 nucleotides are TGTGCCAGCAGGGGGGACAGGGACTCCTACGAGCAGTACTTC. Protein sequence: CASRGDRDSYEQYF.

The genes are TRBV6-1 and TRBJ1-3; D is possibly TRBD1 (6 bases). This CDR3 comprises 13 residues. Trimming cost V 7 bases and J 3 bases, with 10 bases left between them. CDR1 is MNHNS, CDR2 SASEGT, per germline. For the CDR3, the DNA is TGTGCCAGCACCAGGGACATTGGAAACACCATATATTTT. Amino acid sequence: CASTRDIGNTIYF.

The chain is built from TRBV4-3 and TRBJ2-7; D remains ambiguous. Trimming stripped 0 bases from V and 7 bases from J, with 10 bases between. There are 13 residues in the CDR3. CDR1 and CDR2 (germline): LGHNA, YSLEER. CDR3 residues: CASSQDGEREQYF. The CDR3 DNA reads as TGCGCCAGCAGCCAAGATGGAGAGAGGGAGCAGTACTTC.

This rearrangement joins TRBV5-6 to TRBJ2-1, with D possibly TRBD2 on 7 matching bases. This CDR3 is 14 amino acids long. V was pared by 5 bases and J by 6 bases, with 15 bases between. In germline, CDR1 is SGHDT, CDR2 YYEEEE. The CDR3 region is CASRRSAGANEQFF. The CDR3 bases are TGTGCCAGCAGAAGGAGCGCGGGGGCCAATGAGCAGTTCTTC.

The DNA of the CDR3 is TGTGCCAGCAGTTCTCTAGCGGGACGCGAGCAGTACTTC. This gives the protein CASSSLAGREQYF. This sequence joins TRBV25-1 and TRBJ2-7, with 9 bases that match TRBD2. J lost 6 bases, V lost 5 bases, and 5 bases had no gene match. Germline V gene lookup returns CDR1 MGHDK and CDR2 SYGVNS. The CDR3 is made up of 13 amino acids.

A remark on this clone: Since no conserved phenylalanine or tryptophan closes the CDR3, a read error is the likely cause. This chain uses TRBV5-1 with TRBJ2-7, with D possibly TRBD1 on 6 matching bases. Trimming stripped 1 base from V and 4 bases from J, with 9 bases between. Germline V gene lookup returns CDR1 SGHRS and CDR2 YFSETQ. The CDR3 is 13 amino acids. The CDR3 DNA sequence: TGCGCCAGCAGCTTGAAGGGGGAGTACGAGCAGTACCTC. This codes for CASSLKGEYEQYL.

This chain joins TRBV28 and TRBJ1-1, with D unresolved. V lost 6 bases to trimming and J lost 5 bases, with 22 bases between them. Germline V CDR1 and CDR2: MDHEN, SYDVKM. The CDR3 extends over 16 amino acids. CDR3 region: CASSHLRGRAGTEAFF. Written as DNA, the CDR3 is TGTGCCAGCAGCCACCTGCGGGGTAGGGCTGGGACTGAAGCTTTCTTT.

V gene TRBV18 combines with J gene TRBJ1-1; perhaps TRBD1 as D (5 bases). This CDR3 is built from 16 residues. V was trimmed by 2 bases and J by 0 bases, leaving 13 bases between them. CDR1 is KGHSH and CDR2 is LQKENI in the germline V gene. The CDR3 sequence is CASSPDFRAMNTEAFF. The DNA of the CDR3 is TGTGCCAGCTCACCAGATTTCAGGGCGATGAACACTGAAGCTTTCTTT. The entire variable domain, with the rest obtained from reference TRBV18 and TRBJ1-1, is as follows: NAGVMQNPRHLVRRRGQEARLRCSPMKGHSHVYWYRQLPEEGLKFMVYLQKENIIDESGMPKERFSAEFPKEGPSILRIQQVVRGDSAAYFCASSPDFRAMNTEAFFGQGTRLTVV.

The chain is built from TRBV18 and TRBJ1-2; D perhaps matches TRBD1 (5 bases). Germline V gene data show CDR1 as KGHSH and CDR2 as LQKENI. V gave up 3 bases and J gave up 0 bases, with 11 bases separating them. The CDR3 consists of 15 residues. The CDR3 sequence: CASSPGQSANYGYTF. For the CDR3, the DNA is TGTGCCAGCTCACCGGGGCAGTCGGCTAACTATGGCTACACCTTC.

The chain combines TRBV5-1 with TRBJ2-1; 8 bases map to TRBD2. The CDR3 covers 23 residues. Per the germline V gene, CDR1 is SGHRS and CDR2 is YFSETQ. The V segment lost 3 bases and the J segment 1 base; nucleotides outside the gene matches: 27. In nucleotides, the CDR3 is TGCGCCAGCAGCTCCATGGGGGAAGGAGCGGGAGCACGTCCGTCAAGGTCCTACAATGAGCAGTTCTTC. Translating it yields CASSSMGEGAGARPSRSYNEQFF.

The CDR3 is CAWSTGQGAFTEAFF. The CDR3, as DNA: TGTGCCTGGAGTACGGGACAGGGGGCGTTCACTGAAGCTTTCTTT. This rearrangement joins TRBV30 to TRBJ1-1, with 12 bases that match TRBD1. Germline trimming cut 2 bases from V and 4 bases from J; bases unmatched to any gene: 5. Germline CDR1 is GTSNPN and CDR2 is SVGIG (reference sequence). The CDR3 length is 15 residues.

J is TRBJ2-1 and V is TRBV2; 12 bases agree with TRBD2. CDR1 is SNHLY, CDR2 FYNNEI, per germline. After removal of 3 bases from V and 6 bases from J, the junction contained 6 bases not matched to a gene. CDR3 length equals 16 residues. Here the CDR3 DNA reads TGTGCCAGCAGTGAGACAACTAGCGGGAGGTTCAATGAGCAGTTCTTC. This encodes CASSETTSGRFNEQFF.